Listed below are T cell receptor beta chains from one sample, sequenced in a study of T-cell reconstitution after alpha-beta-depleted transplantation in children. One entry per CDR3 protein results from TCRdb running MiXCR on the PCR reads. This table has 17,000 or so distinct CDR3 sequences, roughly 12% appearing once. The sequencing here drew on PBMCs, mostly from graft donor cells, taken 180 days after TCRalphabeta/CD19-depleted stem cell transplant. The receptors come from a boy less than two years old who had a stem cell transplant for Wiskott-Aldrich syndrome, so the T cells may come from the graft donor. CDR3s include the opening cysteine and the closing phenylalanine or tryptophan. The order of the fields is clone size, D gene, V gene, J gene, CDR3 protein, CDR3 DNA. A D gene is named only where the DNA matches it firmly. Size is stated for part of the rows, as once, few or many counts, or as a class when the clone is expanded.

size: -; D: -; V: TRBV7-2; J: TRBJ2-1; CDR3: CASSLGPDREQFF; DNA: TGTGCCAGCAGCTTAGGGCCCGACAGGGAGCAGTTCTTC
size: many; D: -; V: TRBV28; J: TRBJ2-1; CDR3: CASSLIRGEQFF; DNA: TGTGCCAGCAGCCTAATACGGGGTGAGCAGTTCTTC
size: many; D: -; V: TRBV20-1; J: TRBJ2-7; CDR3: CSASDLHPSYEQYF; DNA: TGCAGTGCTAGCGACCTCCACCCCTCCTACGAGCAGTACTTC
size: many; D: -; V: TRBV7-9; J: TRBJ2-7; CDR3: CASSLVGYEQYF; DNA: TGTGCCAGCAGCTTAGTCGGGTACGAGCAGTACTTC
size: few; D: -; V: TRBV28; J: TRBJ1-1; CDR3: CASSWGRGFGYTEAFF; DNA: TGTGCCAGCAGTTGGGGCCGGGGGTTCGGGTACACTGAAGCTTTCTTT
size: many; D: -; V: TRBV7-9; J: TRBJ1-2; CDR3: CASSLAIQSYGYTF; DNA: TGTGCCAGCAGCTTAGCTATCCAGTCATATGGCTACACCTTC
size: many; D: -; V: TRBV5-6; J: TRBJ1-3; CDR3: CASSLGQDFSGNTIYF; DNA: TGTGCCAGCAGCTTGGGACAGGACTTCTCTGGAAACACCATATATTTT
size: -; D: -; V: TRBV6-1; J: TRBJ2-4; CDR3: CASSKPTETAKNIQYF; DNA: TGTGCCAGCAGTAAACCGACAGAAACGGCCAAAAACATTCAGTACTTC
size: many; D: -; V: TRBV6-2/TRBV6-3; J: TRBJ1-6; CDR3: CASSYGLTGEGHSPLHF; DNA: TGTGCCAGCAGTTACGGATTGACAGGTGAAGGGCATTCACCCCTCCACTTT
size: -; D: TRBD2; V: TRBV20-1; J: TRBJ2-2; CDR3: CSARVWTSGRTGELFF; DNA: TGCAGTGCTAGAGTATGGACTAGCGGAAGAACGGGGGAGCTGTTTTTT
size: few; D: -; V: TRBV18; J: TRBJ2-5; CDR3: CASSSPRQETQYF; DNA: TGTGCCAGCTCGTCCCCCCGCCAGGAGACCCAGTACTTC
size: -; D: -; V: TRBV29-1; J: TRBJ2-1; CDR3: CSVERAPWDEQFF; DNA: TGCAGCGTTGAGCGGGCCCCTTGGGATGAGCAGTTCTTC
size: -; D: -; V: TRBV16; J: TRBJ2-1; CDR3: CASGSGPPCNEQFF; DNA: TGTGCCAGCGGCTCCGGGCCCCCGTGCAATGAGCAGTTCTTC
size: few; D: -; V: TRBV29-1; J: TRBJ2-1; CDR3: CSVDRVDEQFF; DNA: TGCAGCGTTGACAGGGTCGATGAGCAGTTCTTC
size: few; D: TRBD1; V: TRBV11-2; J: TRBJ2-7; CDR3: CASSLSQPNLGTGEYVQYF; DNA: TGTGCCAGCAGCTTATCTCAACCAAATCTCGGGACAGGGGAGTATGTGCAGTACTTC
size: many; D: -; V: TRBV7-2; J: TRBJ2-1; CDR3: CASSLGTTSYNEQFF; DNA: TGTGCCAGCAGCCTCGGGACCACCTCCTACAATGAGCAGTTCTTC
size: -; D: -; V: TRBV11-2; J: TRBJ2-1; CDR3: CASSLRLQIYNEQFF; DNA: TGTGCCAGCAGCTTAAGACTCCAGATCTACAATGAGCAGTTCTTC
size: many; D: -; V: TRBV9; J: TRBJ2-1; CDR3: CASSVSSSYNEQFF; DNA: TGTGCCAGCAGCGTATCGAGCTCCTACAATGAGCAGTTCTTC
size: -; D: -; V: TRBV20-1; J: TRBJ1-2; CDR3: CSARPRDSGGYTF; DNA: TGCAGTGCTAGACCCCGGGACTCGGGGGGCTACACCTTC
size: -; D: TRBD1; V: TRBV27; J: TRBJ1-5; CDR3: CASRNLDRGNQPQHF; DNA: TGTGCCAGCAGAAACCTAGACAGGGGCAATCAGCCCCAGCATTTT
size: few; D: TRBD2; V: TRBV7-6; J: TRBJ2-1; CDR3: CASSPYPTSGYYNEQFF; DNA: TGTGCCAGCAGCCCCTATCCTACTAGCGGGTATTACAATGAGCAGTTCTTC
size: few; D: TRBD1; V: TRBV6-5; J: TRBJ2-3; CDR3: CASSSGQATDTQYF; DNA: TGTGCCAGCAGTTCGGGACAGGCCACAGATACGCAGTATTTT
size: few; D: -; V: TRBV6-1; J: TRBJ1-4; CDR3: CASRDRYRSATNEKLFF; DNA: TGTGCCAGCAGGGACCGTTACAGATCTGCAACTAATGAAAAACTGTTTTTT
size: few; D: TRBD2; V: TRBV29-1; J: TRBJ2-1; CDR3: CSVELGLAGPYNEQFF; DNA: TGCAGCGTTGAATTGGGACTAGCGGGGCCCTACAATGAGCAGTTCTTC
size: few; D: TRBD2; V: TRBV4-1; J: TRBJ2-7; CDR3: CASSQVGRASGVKAYEQYF; DNA: TGCGCCAGCAGCCAAGTAGGTAGGGCTAGCGGGGTGAAGGCCTACGAGCAGTACTTC
size: many; D: -; V: TRBV20-1; J: TRBJ2-1; CDR3: CSASIPQGNEQFF; DNA: TGCAGTGCTAGTATACCCCAGGGGAATGAGCAGTTCTTC
size: many; D: -; V: TRBV7-9; J: TRBJ2-7; CDR3: CASSLTPGSYEQYF; DNA: TGTGCCAGCAGCTTAACGCCCGGATCCTACGAGCAGTACTTC
size: many; D: TRBD1; V: TRBV20-1; J: TRBJ2-7; CDR3: CSAHPGQGGEQYF; DNA: TGCAGTGCTCATCCGGGACAGGGTGGAGAGCAGTACTTC
size: -; D: TRBD1; V: TRBV20-1; J: TRBJ2-6; CDR3: CSATRQGTGANVLTF; DNA: TGCAGTGCTACTCGACAGGGAACCGGGGCCAACGTCCTGACTTTC
size: few; D: TRBD2; V: TRBV12-3/TRBV12-4; J: TRBJ2-2; CDR3: CASSLFLPIKAGGGTGELFF; DNA: TGTGCCAGCAGCCTTTTTCTACCCATCAAAGCGGGAGGAGGCACCGGGGAGCTGTTTTTT
size: many; D: -; V: TRBV28; J: TRBJ1-1; CDR3: CASMGGANTEAFF; DNA: TGTGCCAGCATGGGGGGGGCGAACACTGAAGCTTTCTTT
size: many; D: TRBD2; V: TRBV20-1; J: TRBJ2-7; CDR3: CSARDQTGGLYEQYF; DNA: TGCAGTGCTAGAGATCAGACGGGAGGCTTGTACGAGCAGTACTTC
size: few; D: -; V: TRBV13; J: TRBJ2-4; CDR3: CASSLSLGILAKNIQYF; DNA: TGTGCCAGCAGCTTAAGCCTTGGGATCCTAGCCAAAAACATTCAGTACTTC
size: few; D: -; V: TRBV6-1; J: TRBJ1-2; CDR3: CASSEAKRAYGYTF; DNA: TGTGCCAGCAGTGAAGCGAAAAGGGCCTATGGCTACACCTTC
size: -; D: TRBD2; V: TRBV9; J: TRBJ2-1; CDR3: CASSVLAGGYNEQFF; DNA: TGTGCCAGCAGCGTCCTAGCGGGAGGGTACAATGAGCAGTTCTTC
size: many; D: TRBD2; V: TRBV6-5; J: TRBJ2-7; CDR3: CASSYSGEREIPYEQYF; DNA: TGTGCCAGCAGTTACTCGGGTGAGCGGGAGATCCCTTACGAGCAGTACTTC
size: -; D: TRBD1; V: TRBV7-9; J: TRBJ1-1; CDR3: CASSPRTGSITEAFF; DNA: TGTGCCAGCAGCCCCCGGACAGGGTCTATTACTGAAGCTTTCTTT
size: few; D: -; V: TRBV5-6; J: TRBJ2-4; CDR3: CASSVLTGTIQYF; DNA: TGTGCCAGCAGCGTCCTAACAGGGACCATTCAGTACTTC
size: few; D: TRBD2; V: TRBV5-1; J: TRBJ2-1; CDR3: CASSGGSSGTYNEQFF; DNA: TGCGCCAGCAGCGGAGGTTCTAGCGGGACCTACAATGAGCAGTTCTTC
size: many; D: TRBD1; V: TRBV24-1; J: TRBJ2-5; CDR3: CATSDPGQDPKETQYF; DNA: TGTGCCACCAGTGACCCGGGACAGGATCCGAAAGAGACCCAGTACTTC
size: many; D: -; V: TRBV11-1; J: TRBJ1-6; CDR3: CASSQWGGPTSRNSPLHF; DNA: TGTGCCAGCAGCCAATGGGGGGGGCCAACTAGCCGCAATTCACCCCTCCACTTT
size: -; D: -; V: TRBV7-8; J: TRBJ1-6; CDR3: CASSLFWGNSPLHF; DNA: TGTGCCAGCAGCTTGTTCTGGGGGAATTCACCCCTCCACTTT
size: medium-sized; D: TRBD1; V: TRBV18; J: TRBJ1-2; CDR3: CASSPDRGYGYTF; DNA: TGTGCCAGCTCACCGGACAGGGGCTATGGCTACACCTTC
size: many; D: -; V: TRBV5-1; J: TRBJ1-5; CDR3: CASSLGGGEPQHF; DNA: TGCGCCAGCAGCTTGGGCGGGGGGGAGCCCCAGCATTTT
size: many; D: -; V: TRBV15; J: TRBJ2-7; CDR3: CATSRVFGQGGEQYF; DNA: TGTGCCACCAGCAGAGTCTTCGGGCAGGGAGGCGAGCAGTACTTC
size: many; D: -; V: TRBV6-5; J: TRBJ1-1; CDR3: CASSPTRGRMNTEAFF; DNA: TGTGCCAGCAGTCCAACCCGCGGGAGGATGAACACTGAAGCTTTCTTT
size: few; D: TRBD1; V: TRBV4-2; J: TRBJ2-1; CDR3: CASSQETGNSYNEQFF; DNA: TGTGCCAGCAGCCAAGAGACAGGGAATTCCTACAATGAGCAGTTCTTC
size: -; D: -; V: TRBV18; J: TRBJ2-1; CDR3: CASSPARGPLSYNEQFF; DNA: TGTGCCAGCTCACCAGCTAGAGGGCCCCTCTCCTACAATGAGCAGTTCTTC
size: many; D: TRBD2; V: TRBV27; J: TRBJ2-3; CDR3: CASSLSQPSGRLSDTQYF; DNA: TGTGCCAGCAGTTTATCCCAGCCTAGCGGGAGACTGTCAGATACGCAGTATTTT
size: -; D: -; V: TRBV20-1; J: TRBJ2-2; CDR3: CSAVMVGRDTGELFF; DNA: TGCAGTGCTGTCATGGTGGGCAGGGACACCGGGGAGCTGTTTTTT
size: -; D: -; V: TRBV3-1; J: TRBJ1-2; CDR3: CASSLIDLHGVYGYTF; DNA: TGTGCCAGCAGCCTGATAGATTTACATGGAGTTTATGGCTACACCTTC
size: few; D: TRBD1; V: TRBV5-4; J: TRBJ2-5; CDR3: CASSLGRTGVGETQYF; DNA: TGTGCCAGCAGCTTGGGGAGGACAGGGGTCGGAGAGACCCAGTACTTC
size: -; D: TRBD2; V: TRBV4-3; J: TRBJ2-1; CDR3: CASSRSVGTSANEQFF; DNA: TGCGCCAGCAGCCGGTCGGTCGGGACTAGCGCCAATGAGCAGTTCTTC
size: -; D: TRBD1; V: TRBV20-1; J: TRBJ1-2; CDR3: CSASKGQGEIYGYTF; DNA: TGCAGTGCTAGTAAGGGGCAGGGGGAAATCTATGGCTACACCTTC
size: -; D: TRBD2; V: TRBV20-1; J: TRBJ2-2; CDR3: CSAPGLAGGRAGELFF; DNA: TGCAGTGCCCCGGGACTAGCGGGAGGGCGGGCCGGGGAGCTGTTTTTT
size: -; D: -; V: TRBV6-1; J: TRBJ1-5; CDR3: CASIAQGRLQPQHF; DNA: TGTGCCAGCATCGCACAGGGACGGCTACAGCCCCAGCATTTT
size: -; D: -; V: TRBV7-9; J: TRBJ1-1; CDR3: CASSLEGGASEAFF; DNA: TGTGCCAGCAGCTTAGAGGGGGGCGCTTCTGAAGCTTTCTTT
size: -; D: -; V: TRBV2; J: TRBJ2-7; CDR3: CASSGSATYEQYF; DNA: TGTGCCAGCAGTGGCTCTGCTACCTACGAGCAGTACTTC